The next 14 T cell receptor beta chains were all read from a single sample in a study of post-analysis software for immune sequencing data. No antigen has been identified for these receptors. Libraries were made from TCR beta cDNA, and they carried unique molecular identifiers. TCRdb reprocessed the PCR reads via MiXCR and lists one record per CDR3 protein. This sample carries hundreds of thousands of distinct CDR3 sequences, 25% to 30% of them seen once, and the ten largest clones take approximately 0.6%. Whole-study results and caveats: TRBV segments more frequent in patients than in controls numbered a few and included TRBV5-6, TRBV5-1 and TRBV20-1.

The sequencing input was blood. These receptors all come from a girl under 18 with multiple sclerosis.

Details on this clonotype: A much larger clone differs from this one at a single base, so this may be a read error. CDR3 protein: CASSLRRGPGFLPYVYTF. CDR3 bases: TGTGCCAGCAGCTTAAGGAGGGGGCCAGGGTTCCTTCCCTATGTCTACACCTTC. The rearrangement uses TRBV7-2 and TRBJ1-2; 7 bases are shared with TRBD1. CDR3 size: 18 residues. In germline, CDR1 is SGHTA, CDR2 FQGNSA.

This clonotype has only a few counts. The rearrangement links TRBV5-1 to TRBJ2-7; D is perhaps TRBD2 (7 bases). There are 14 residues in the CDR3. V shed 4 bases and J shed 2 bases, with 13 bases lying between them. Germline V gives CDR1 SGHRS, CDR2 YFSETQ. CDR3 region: CASSPGGEAYEQYF. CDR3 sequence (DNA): TGCGCCAGCAGCCCGGGGGGCGAAGCCTACGAGCAGTACTTC.

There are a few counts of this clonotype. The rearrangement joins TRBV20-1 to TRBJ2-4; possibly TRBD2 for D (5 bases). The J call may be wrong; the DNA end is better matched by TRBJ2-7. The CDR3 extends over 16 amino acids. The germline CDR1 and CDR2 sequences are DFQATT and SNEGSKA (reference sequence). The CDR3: CSARDLVRGLAYEQYF. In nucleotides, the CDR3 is TGCAGTGCTAGAGATTTGGTTCGGGGTTTGGCCTACGAGCAGTACTTC.

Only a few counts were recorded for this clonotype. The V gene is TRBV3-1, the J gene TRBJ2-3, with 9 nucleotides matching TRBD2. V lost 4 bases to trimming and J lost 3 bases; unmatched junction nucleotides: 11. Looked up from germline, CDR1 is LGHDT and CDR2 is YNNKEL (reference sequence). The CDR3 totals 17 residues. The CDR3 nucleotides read TGTGCCAGCAGCCCGCACGGCGGGGGGGGCGTGACAGATACGCAGTATTTT. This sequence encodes CASSPHGGGGVTDTQYF.

CDR3 amino acids: CAIRRLAGEGDTQYF. The CDR3 region has the DNA TGTGCCATCAGGAGACTAGCGGGAGAGGGAGATACGCAGTATTTT. The V call is TRBV10-3, the J call TRBJ2-3; 12 bases are a match to TRBD2. The CDR3 has 15 residues. The germline V gene has CDR1 ENHRY and CDR2 SYGVKD. The junction had 6 bases not matched to a gene; V was cut back by 6 bases and J by 5 bases.

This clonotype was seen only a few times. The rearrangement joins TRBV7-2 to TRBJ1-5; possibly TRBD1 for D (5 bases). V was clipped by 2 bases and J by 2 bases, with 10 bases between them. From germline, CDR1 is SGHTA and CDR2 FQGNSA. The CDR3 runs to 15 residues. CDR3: CASSLFGGGNQPQHF. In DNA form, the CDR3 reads TGTGCCAGCAGCTTATTCGGGGGTGGCAATCAGCCCCAGCATTTT. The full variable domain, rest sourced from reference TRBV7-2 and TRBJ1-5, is GAGVSQSPSNKVTEKGKDVELRCDPISGHTALYWYRQSLGQGLEFLIYFQGNSAPDKSGLPSDRFSAERTGGSVSTLTIQRTQQEDSAVYLCASSLFGGGNQPQHFGDGTRLSIL.

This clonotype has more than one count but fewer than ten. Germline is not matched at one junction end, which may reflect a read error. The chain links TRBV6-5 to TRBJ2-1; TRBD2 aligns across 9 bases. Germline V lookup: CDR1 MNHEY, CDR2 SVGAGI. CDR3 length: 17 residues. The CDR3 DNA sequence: TGTGCCAGCAGTTTTTATCTTAGCGGGAGCTCCTACAGTGAGCAGTTCTTC. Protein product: CASSFYLSGSSYSEQFF.

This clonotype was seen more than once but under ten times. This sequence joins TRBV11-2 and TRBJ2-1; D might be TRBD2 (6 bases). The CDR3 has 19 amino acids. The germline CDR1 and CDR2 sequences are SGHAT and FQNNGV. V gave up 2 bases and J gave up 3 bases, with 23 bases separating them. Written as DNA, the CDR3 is TGTGCCAGCAGCTTACTGGGTAGGATCGGGGACTCGCGCTACAATGAGCAGTTCTTC. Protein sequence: CASSLLGRIGDSRYNEQFF.

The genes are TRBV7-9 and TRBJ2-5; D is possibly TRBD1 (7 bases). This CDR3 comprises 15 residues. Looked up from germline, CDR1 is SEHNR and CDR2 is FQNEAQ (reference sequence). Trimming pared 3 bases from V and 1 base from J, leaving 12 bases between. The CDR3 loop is CASSLEGALQETQYF. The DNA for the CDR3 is TGTGCCAGCAGCTTGGAGGGGGCGCTCCAAGAGACCCAGTACTTC.

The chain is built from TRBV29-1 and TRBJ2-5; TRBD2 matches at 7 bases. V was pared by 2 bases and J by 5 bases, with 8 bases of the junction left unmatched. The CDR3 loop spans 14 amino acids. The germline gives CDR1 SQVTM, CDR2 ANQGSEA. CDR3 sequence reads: CSVERLAVGETQYF. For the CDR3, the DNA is TGCAGCGTTGAAAGGCTAGCGGTAGGGGAGACCCAGTACTTC. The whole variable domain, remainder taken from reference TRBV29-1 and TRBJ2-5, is SAVISQKPSRDICQRGTSLTIQCQVDSQVTMMFWYRQQPGQSLTLIATANQGSEATYESGFVIDKFPISRPNLTFSTLTVSNMSPEDSSIYLCSVERLAVGETQYFGPGTRLLVL.

CDR3 protein: CASSLLAPQRDIQYF. CDR3 nucleotide sequence: TGTGCCAGCAGCTTACTAGCTCCGCAGAGGGACATTCAGTACTTC. This rearrangement joins TRBV7-2 to TRBJ2-5; D might be TRBD2 (5 bases). The last part of the DNA fits TRBJ2-4 better; the J call may be wrong. The CDR3 has 15 amino acids. Germline CDR1 and CDR2: SGHTA and FQGNSA.

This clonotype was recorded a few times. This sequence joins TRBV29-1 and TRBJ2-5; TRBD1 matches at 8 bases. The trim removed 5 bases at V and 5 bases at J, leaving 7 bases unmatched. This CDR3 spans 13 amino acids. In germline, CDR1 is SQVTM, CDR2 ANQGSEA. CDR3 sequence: CSVKDRVGETQYF. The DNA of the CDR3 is TGCAGCGTTAAGGACAGGGTGGGGGAGACCCAGTACTTC.

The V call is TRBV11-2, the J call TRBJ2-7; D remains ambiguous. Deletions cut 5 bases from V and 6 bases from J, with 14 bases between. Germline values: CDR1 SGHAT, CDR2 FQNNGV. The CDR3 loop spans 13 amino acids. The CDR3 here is CASSPREVSEQYF. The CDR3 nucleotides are TGTGCCAGCAGCCCCCGTGAGGTCAGCGAGCAGTACTTC. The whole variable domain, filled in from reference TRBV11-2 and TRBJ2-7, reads EAGVAQSPRYKIIEKRQSVAFWCNPISGHATLYWYQQILGQGPKLLIQFQNNGVVDDSQLPKDRFSAERLKGVDSTLKIQPAKLEDSAVYLCASSPREVSEQYFGPGTRLTVT.

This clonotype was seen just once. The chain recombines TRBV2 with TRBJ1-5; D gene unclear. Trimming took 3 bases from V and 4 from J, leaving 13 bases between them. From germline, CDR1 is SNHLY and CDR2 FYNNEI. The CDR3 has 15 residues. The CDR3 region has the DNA TGTGCCAGCAGTGATGTCAGGTCCCTTAATCAGCCCCAGCATTTT. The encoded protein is CASSDVRSLNQPQHF.